Below, 23 T cell receptor beta chains from the same sample are listed, as sequenced in a study of blood T cell repertoires in COVID-19. This table comes from immunoSEQ multiplex PCR, and its TCRdb copy is limited to in-frame clones, with some not included. There are more than 250,000 clones in the sample; around 83% occur only once, and approximately 1.3% lies in the top ten. Sequencing was done on a sample of peripheral blood. The receptors were sampled from a woman in her forties or fifties with acute or convalescent COVID-19.

The rearrangement links TRBV6-6 to TRBJ1-1; TRBD1 aligns across 9 bases. The CDR3 loop spans 15 amino acids. V dropped 5 bases and J dropped 7; count of bases not matched to a gene: 11. Germline V lookup: CDR1 MNHNY, CDR2 SVGAGI (reference sequence). The CDR3 spells CASSVNWGTGYEAFF. The CDR3 DNA reads TGTGCCAGCAGTGTTAATTGGGGGACAGGGTATGAAGCTTTCTTT.

The CDR3 DNA is TGTGCCAGCAGTTACCCCTCCGGGGAACTGAATGAAAAACTGTTTTTT. Translation: CASSYPSGELNEKLFF. The genes are TRBV6-6 and TRBJ1-4; D is undetermined. V was shortened by 2 bases and J by 5 bases, with 15 bases between the two germline ends. There are 16 residues in the CDR3. CDR1 is MNHNY and CDR2 is SVGAGI in the germline V gene (reference sequence).

This rearrangement joins TRBV7-9 to TRBJ1-5, with 8 bases fitting TRBD1. The germline CDR1 and CDR2 sequences are SEHNR and FQNEAQ (reference sequence). The CDR3 extends over 13 amino acids. J lost 6 bases, V lost 7 bases, and 5 bases had no gene match. As DNA, the CDR3 is TGTGCCAGCACCTCAGGGGGCAGTCAGCCCCAGCATTTT. Translating gives CASTSGGSQPQHF.

The rearrangement joins TRBV5-4 to TRBJ1-1; no definite D call. The germline V and J ends were trimmed by 0 bases and 5 bases, with 5 bases remaining between them. Germline V CDR1 and CDR2: SGHNT, YYREEE (reference sequence). CDR3 length: 12 residues. The CDR3 DNA is TGTGCCAGCAGCTTGGTAACTACTGAAGCTTTCTTT. Its protein is CASSLVTTEAFF.

The chain uses TRBV9 and TRBJ2-2; tentative D call: TRBD2 (6 bases). Germline values: CDR1 SGDLS, CDR2 YYNGEE. Deletions cut 5 bases from V and 7 bases from J, with 12 bases between. The CDR3 has 13 residues. The CDR3 reads CASRSTGDGELFF. The CDR3 bases are TGTGCCAGCAGATCCACGGGGGACGGGGAGCTGTTTTTT.

J is TRBJ1-1 and V is TRBV30; 8 nucleotides line up with TRBD1. Germline V gene data show CDR1 as GTSNPN and CDR2 as SVGIG (reference sequence). V dropped 3 bases and J dropped 2; count of bases not matched to a gene: 5. The CDR3 is 14 residues long. The CDR3 region is CAWRTGTGNTEAFF. DNA of the CDR3: TGTGCCTGGAGGACCGGGACAGGAAACACTGAAGCTTTCTTT.

The chain carries TRBV7-9 and TRBJ2-7; 7 nucleotides align to TRBD2. With V trimmed by 6 bases and J by 3 bases, 5 bases remained unmatched. The V gene's germline CDR1 is SEHNR and CDR2 FQNEAQ (reference sequence). The CDR3 loop spans 13 amino acids. This CDR3 is CASRSGTYYEQYF. The CDR3 DNA sequence: TGTGCCAGCAGGAGCGGGACGTACTACGAGCAGTACTTC.

The chain links TRBV7-2 to TRBJ2-1; 7 bases fit TRBD2. J was trimmed by 12 bases and V by 1 base; bases with no gene match: 9. The germline CDR1 and CDR2 sequences are SGHTA and FQGNSA. CDR3 length equals 14 residues. The chain's CDR3 is CASSLVTAGEVQFF. As DNA, the CDR3 is TGTGCCAGCAGCTTAGTAACCGCGGGAGAGGTGCAGTTCTTC.

The J gene is TRBJ2-3, the V gene TRBV9; D unresolved. V was pared by 6 bases and J by 0 bases, with 14 bases between. CDR1 is SGDLS, CDR2 YYNGEE, per germline. The CDR3 totals 15 residues. Here the CDR3 DNA reads TGTGCCAGCACGGTCCGGCAGGATAGCACAGATACGCAGTATTTT. It codes for CASTVRQDSTDTQYF.

The chain carries TRBV5-1 and TRBJ2-5; the D gene is possibly TRBD2 (5 bases). The CDR3 spans 13 residues. Germline V gene lookup returns CDR1 SGHRS and CDR2 YFSETQ. Trimming cost V 2 bases and J 3 bases, with 8 bases left between them. The CDR3, as DNA: TGCGCCAGCAGCTTCGGGGTGGAAGAGACCCAGTACTTC. Translating it yields CASSFGVEETQYF.

V is TRBV3-1 (or the pseudogene TRBV3-2) and J is TRBJ2-5; 10 nucleotides match TRBD1. CDR1 is LGHDT, CDR2 YNNKEL, per germline (reference sequence). This CDR3 has 17 residues. The trim removed 0 bases at V and 2 bases at J, leaving 6 bases unmatched. CDR3 sequence: CASSQDPRTGGQETQYF. Here the CDR3 DNA reads TGTGCCAGCAGCCAAGATCCCCGGACAGGGGGTCAAGAGACCCAGTACTTC.

V gene TRBV5-1 combines with J gene TRBJ2-3; tentative D call: TRBD1 (5 bases). The CDR3 has 14 amino acids. V dropped 1 base and J dropped 6 bases, with 12 bases sitting between them. Germline V gene lookup returns CDR1 SGHRS and CDR2 YFSETQ. CDR3 DNA: TGCGCCAGCAGCTTGAGTCAGGGCTCGGATACGCAGTATTTT. Encoded protein: CASSLSQGSDTQYF.

J is TRBJ2-3 and V is TRBV5-4; 9 positions agree with TRBD1. V gave up 2 bases and J gave up 6 bases; unmatched junction bases: 7. The CDR3 covers 15 residues. CDR1 SGHNT and CDR2 YYREEE come from the germline V gene (reference sequence). In DNA, the CDR3 is TGTGCCAGCAGCTTTTCGGGACAGGGAAGTGATACGCAGTATTTT. This codes for CASSFSGQGSDTQYF.

CDR3 nucleotide sequence: TGCGCCAGCAGCTTGGAACAGGGAGCGCCCCAGCATTTT. Translated, it gives CASSLEQGAPQHF. This sequence joins TRBV5-1 and TRBJ1-5; D possibly corresponds to TRBD1 (6 bases). This CDR3 spans 13 amino acids. The germline V gene has CDR1 SGHRS and CDR2 YFSETQ. Between the trimmed V and J ends, which lost 0 bases and 9 bases, there was a span of 10 bases.

The gene calls are TRBV19 and TRBJ1-5, with 9 nucleotides matching TRBD1. The CDR3 has 16 residues. The ends lost 1 base at V and 5 bases at J; junction bases unmatched: 6. CDR1 LNHDA and CDR2 SQIVND come from the germline V gene (reference sequence). CDR3 DNA: TGTGCCAGTAGTATAGGAGGGGACAGGGATTATCAGCCCCAGCATTTT. Its translation is CASSIGGDRDYQPQHF. Full variable domain (rest looked up from reference TRBV19 and TRBJ1-5): DGGITQSPKYLFRKEGQNVTLSCEQNLNHDAMYWYRQDPGQGLRLIYYSQIVNDFQKGDIAEGYSVSREKKESFPLTVTSAQKNPTAFYLCASSIGGDRDYQPQHFGDGTRLSIL.

The rearrangement uses TRBV5-4 and TRBJ2-5; TRBD1 agrees at 8 bases. The V gene's germline CDR1 is SGHNT and CDR2 YYREEE (reference sequence). Germline trimming cut 0 bases from V and 7 bases from J; bases unmatched to any gene: 14. The CDR3 loop spans 17 amino acids. CDR3 sequence: CASSLASAGGSMGTQYF. The CDR3, as DNA: TGTGCCAGCAGCTTGGCTTCGGCAGGGGGCTCGATGGGGACCCAGTACTTC.

The chain combines TRBV2 with TRBJ2-2; 9 bases align to TRBD1. This CDR3 contains 14 residues. V lost 9 bases to trimming and J lost 3 bases; unmatched junction nucleotides: 5. Germline V CDR1 and CDR2: SNHLY, FYNNEI. DNA for the CDR3: TGTGCCAGTAACCGGGACAGGGACACCGGGGAGCTGTTTTTT. Protein product: CASNRDRDTGELFF.

The CDR3 DNA reads TGTGCCAGCTCAGTCCAGCACTATAGCAATCAGCCCCAGCATTTT. This encodes CASSVQHYSNQPQHF. This chain uses TRBV18 with TRBJ1-5; D is unresolved. V was shortened by 5 bases and J by 0 bases, with 11 bases between the two germline ends. Germline V CDR1 and CDR2: KGHSH, LQKENI. The CDR3 contains 15 residues.

This rearrangement joins TRBV6-5 to TRBJ2-3; TRBD1 is a possible D gene (6 bases). The CDR3 totals 15 residues. The ends were cut back, 2 bases at V and 0 bases at J, with 9 bases in the middle. Germline CDR1 MNHEY, CDR2 SVGAGI. In nucleotides, the CDR3 is TGTGCCAGCAGTTACGACAGGAGGAGCACAGATACGCAGTATTTT. Its protein is CASSYDRRSTDTQYF.

The genes are TRBV5-4 and TRBJ1-2, with D possibly being TRBD1 (5 bases). CDR1 and CDR2 (germline): SGHNT, YYREEE (reference sequence). The CDR3 runs 15 residues. With 6 bases removed from V and 8 bases from J, the gap between germline ends came to 23 bases. The CDR3 loop reads CASTKGQGMALGYTF. For the CDR3, the DNA is TGTGCCAGCACCAAGGGCCAGGGAATGGCATTGGGCTACACCTTC.

The chain is built from TRBV18 and TRBJ2-1, with D possibly matching TRBD2 (6 bases). CDR1 and CDR2 from the germline V gene are KGHSH and LQKENI. Deletions cut 3 bases from V and 1 base from J, with 10 bases between. This CDR3 spans 15 amino acids. Written as DNA, the CDR3 is TGTGCCAGCTCACCCCGGGAGCCTTCCTACAATGAGCAGTTCTTC. Protein product: CASSPREPSYNEQFF.

CDR3 residues: CASSHGGVGDTQYF. CDR3 in DNA: TGTGCCAGCAGCCATGGAGGTGTGGGAGATACGCAGTATTTT. This chain joins TRBV3-1 (or the pseudogene TRBV3-2) and TRBJ2-3; a weak D match, TRBD2 (5 bases). The CDR3 is 14 residues long. V lost 3 bases, J lost 5 bases, and 12 bases lay in between. Looked up from germline, CDR1 is LGHDT and CDR2 is YNNKEL (reference sequence).

Written as DNA, the CDR3 is TGTGCCAGCAGTTGGGACAGGAACTATGGCTACACCTTC. Protein product: CASSWDRNYGYTF. The chain is built from TRBV27 and TRBJ1-2, with 8 bases fitting TRBD1. The V and J ends lost 4 bases and 2 bases, in that order; junction bases with no gene match: 0. The CDR3 has 13 amino acids. CDR1 MNHEY and CDR2 SMNVEV come from the germline V gene (reference sequence).